These T cell receptor beta chains were read from a single sample in a study of blood T cell repertoires in COVID-19. Profiling relied on immunoSEQ multiplex PCR, and the TCRdb table lists in-frame clones only, not all of them. The data show about 200,000 clones, with 85% seen just once and 18% held by the top ten. Source material: PBMCs or T cells enriched from blood (not recorded which). Receptors were obtained from a man between 40 and 49 years old who had recovered from COVID-19. The CDR3 runs from the conserved cysteine through the conserved F or W. A D gene is named only where the DNA matches it firmly. Rows may omit the clone size; those that give it use once, few, many or a size class.

length	V	J	size	D	CDR3	DNA
19	TRBV3-1/TRBV3-2	TRBJ2-2	NA	NA	CASRGPTVAGMSNTGELFF	TGTGCCAGCAGAGGGCCGACCGTCGCGGGGATGTCGAACACCGGGGAGCTGTTTTTT
11	TRBV9	TRBJ1-2	NA	NA	CASSAGWGYTF	TGTGCCAGCAGCGCCGGGTGGGGCTACACCTTC
14	TRBV18	TRBJ2-2	once	NA	CASSRQGGTGELFF	TGTGCCAGCTCACGACAGGGAGGTACCGGGGAGCTGTTTTTT
14	TRBV11-2	TRBJ2-7	NA	TRBD2	CASSPSGRAVLQYF	TGTGCCAGCAGCCCAAGCGGGAGGGCCGTATTGCAGTACTTC
15	TRBV19	TRBJ1-1	once	TRBD1	CASSIGPRGDTEAFF	TGTGCCAGTAGTATAGGTCCCAGGGGGGACACTGAAGCTTTCTTT
16	TRBV5-4	TRBJ2-5	NA	TRBD1	CASSQIGQANQETQYF	TGTGCCAGCAGCCAGATAGGACAGGCCAACCAAGAGACCCAGTACTTC
18	TRBV7-2	TRBJ2-1	NA	TRBD2	CASSPQGGTSGRANEQFF	TGTGCCAGCAGCCCACAGGGGGGGACTAGCGGGAGGGCGAATGAGCAGTTCTTC
12	TRBV3-1/TRBV3-2	TRBJ1-2	few	NA	CASSQGAWGYTF	TGTGCCAGCAGCCAAGGGGCCTGGGGCTACACCTTC
14	TRBV5-5	TRBJ1-2	NA	NA	CASSTQGRDYGYTF	TGTGCCAGCAGCACACAGGGTAGGGACTATGGCTACACCTTC
14	TRBV13	TRBJ2-7	NA	TRBD1	CASSHGQGAYEQYF	TGTGCCAGCAGCCATGGACAGGGTGCCTACGAGCAGTACTTC
16	TRBV6-2/TRBV6-3	TRBJ1-2	NA	TRBD1	CASSYSTQQGDYGYTF	TGTGCCAGCAGTTACTCGACACAACAGGGGGACTATGGCTACACCTTC
17	TRBV7-3	TRBJ2-1	NA	TRBD2	CASSLDGGSGYHNEQFF	TGTGCCAGCAGCTTAGACGGCGGGAGCGGTTACCACAATGAGCAGTTCTTC
13	TRBV6-5	TRBJ1-1	NA	TRBD1	CASSLTGMPEAFF	TGTGCCAGCAGCTTGACAGGGATGCCTGAAGCTTTCTTT
15	TRBV7-8	TRBJ2-7	few	NA	CASTQIEVMWQKQYF	TGTGCCAGCACCCAAATCGAAGTAATGTGGCAGAAGCAGTACTTC
16	TRBV19	TRBJ2-7	NA	TRBD1	CASSPSDRGPPYEQYF	TGTGCCAGTAGTCCCTCGGACAGGGGACCGCCCTACGAGCAGTACTTC
21	TRBV21-1	TRBJ2-3	NA	NA	CASSKGAGTSGRAFSTDTQYF	TGTGCCAGCAGCAAAGGTGCCGGGACTAGCGGGAGGGCCTTTAGCACAGATACGCAGTATTTT
13	TRBV29-1	TRBJ1-2	NA	NA	CSTELPGQYGYTF	TGCAGCACCGAATTACCGGGACAATATGGCTACACCTTC
14	TRBV6-5	TRBJ2-1	NA	NA	CASETAHGGEEQFF	TGTGCCAGCGAGACGGCACACGGAGGAGAAGAGCAGTTCTTC
16	TRBV3-1/TRBV3-2	TRBJ1-2	NA	TRBD1	CASSHPVTGVTGGYTF	TGTGCCAGCAGCCACCCGGTGACAGGGGTGACGGGTGGCTACACCTTC
15	TRBV5-8	TRBJ2-3	once	NA	CASSLEPGITDTQYF	TGTGCCAGCAGCTTGGAGCCAGGGATTACAGATACGCAGTATTTT
15	TRBV18	TRBJ2-5	NA	NA	CASSPRNAPGETQYF	TGTGCCAGCTCACCGCGGAACGCCCCAGGGGAGACCCAGTACTTC
15	TRBV6-5	TRBJ1-2	NA	NA	CASSYYRKSNYGYTF	TGTGCCAGCAGCTACTACAGGAAGTCTAACTATGGCTACACCTTC
15	TRBV4-1	TRBJ2-7	NA	NA	CASSQGEARGYEQYF	TGCGCCAGCAGCCAAGGGGAGGCGCGGGGCTACGAGCAGTACTTC
15	TRBV6-2/TRBV6-3	TRBJ2-7	NA	TRBD2	CASSYLAGGFYEQYF	TGTGCCAGCAGTTACCTGGCGGGAGGGTTCTACGAGCAGTACTTC
16	TRBV4-2	TRBJ1-1	NA	NA	CASSQGTGTILPEAFF	TGTGCCAGCAGCCAAGGGACCGGGACAATCCTACCTGAAGCTTTCTTT
12	TRBV28	TRBJ1-2	NA	NA	CASMDQVYGYTF	TGTGCCAGCATGGATCAGGTCTATGGCTACACCTTC
14	TRBV28	TRBJ1-2	NA	NA	CASSSGDGVDGYTF	TGTGCCAGCAGTTCGGGGGACGGGGTGGATGGCTACACCTTC
15	TRBV7-9	TRBJ2-7	NA	TRBD2	CASSLARGRASEQYF	TGTGCCAGCAGCTTAGCTCGCGGGAGGGCCAGCGAGCAGTACTTC
14	TRBV6-5	TRBJ2-2	NA	TRBD1	CASRGQGASGELFF	TGTGCCAGCAGGGGACAGGGGGCTTCCGGGGAGCTGTTTTTT
16	TRBV9	TRBJ2-3	NA	TRBD2	CASSATTGTTTDTQYF	TGTGCCAGCAGCGCTACGACCGGGACTACCACAGATACGCAGTATTTT
17	TRBV21-1	TRBJ2-7	NA	NA	CASRPLSLQGALGEQYF	TGTGCCAGCCGCCCCTTATCACTTCAGGGGGCGCTCGGCGAGCAGTACTTC
15	TRBV3-1/TRBV3-2	TRBJ2-7	NA	TRBD2	CASSQLIAGSYEQYF	TGTGCCAGCAGCCAACTAATAGCGGGGTCCTACGAGCAGTACTTC
15	TRBV13	TRBJ2-1	NA	NA	CASSSQGGSYNEQFF	TGTGCCAGCAGCTCCCAGGGTGGCTCCTACAATGAGCAGTTCTTC
15	TRBV4-1	TRBJ2-5	NA	TRBD2	CASSPGLAGFETQYF	TGCGCCAGCAGCCCTGGGCTAGCGGGATTCGAGACCCAGTACTTC
15	TRBV5-1	TRBJ2-2	NA	TRBD1	CASSPDRGTTGELFF	TGCGCCAGCAGCCCGGACAGGGGAACCACCGGGGAGCTGTTTTTT
16	TRBV28	TRBJ1-6	NA	TRBD1	CASSEPGQGIGSLLHF	TGTGCCAGCAGTGAACCGGGACAGGGGATCGGTTCACTCCTCCACTTT
13	TRBV7-9	TRBJ1-1	NA	NA	CASKGAGNTEAFF	TGTGCCAGCAAAGGGGCTGGGAACACTGAAGCTTTCTTT
15	TRBV7-9	TRBJ2-1	NA	NA	CASSLAWASYNEQFF	TGTGCCAGCAGCTTAGCCTGGGCTTCCTACAATGAGCAGTTCTTC
16	TRBV5-5	TRBJ2-7	NA	TRBD2	CASSLEGLAGDYEQYF	TGTGCCAGCAGCTTGGAAGGACTAGCGGGAGACTACGAGCAGTACTTC
15	TRBV7-8	TRBJ1-5	NA	NA	CASSPTTGRGQPQHF	TGTGCCAGCAGCCCTACCACAGGAAGGGGGCAGCCCCAGCATTTT
15	TRBV15	TRBJ2-3	NA	NA	CATSGPPPFTDTQYF	TGTGCCACCAGCGGGCCCCCCCCCTTCACAGATACGCAGTATTTT
19	TRBV4-1	TRBJ2-2	NA	NA	CASSHWGRGKAANTGELFF	TGCGCCAGCAGCCACTGGGGTAGGGGGAAGGCGGCGAACACCGGGGAGCTGTTTTTT
15	TRBV7-9	TRBJ2-7	once	NA	CASSGGGFRSYEQYF	TGTGCCAGCAGCGGAGGAGGGTTTAGATCCTACGAGCAGTACTTC
21	TRBV30	TRBJ1-4	NA	TRBD1	CAWSVRASRLGGLATNEKLFF	TGTGCCTGGAGTGTCCGAGCGAGTCGGCTAGGGGGCCTTGCAACTAATGAAAAACTGTTTTTT
15	TRBV10-3	TRBJ1-5	NA	TRBD1	CATATGGQNNQPQHF	TGTGCCACCGCGACAGGGGGCCAGAACAATCAGCCCCAGCATTTT
13	TRBV30	TRBJ2-7	once	TRBD1	CAWSGQGSYEQYF	TGTGCCTGGTCGGGACAGGGGTCCTACGAGCAGTACTTC
15	TRBV18	TRBJ2-1	NA	NA	CASSPSPGRSSEQFF	TGTGCCAGCTCCCCGAGCCCCGGGAGATCAAGCGAGCAGTTCTTC
17	TRBV4-1	TRBJ1-4	NA	TRBD1	CASSQVVRTGGSEKLFF	TGCGCCAGCAGCCAAGTGGTCCGCACAGGGGGTAGTGAAAAACTGTTTTTT